One and the same sample provided the 20 T cell receptor beta chains below, sequenced in a study of blood T cell repertoires in COVID-19 (TCRdb year 2020). Libraries were prepared through the immunoSEQ multiplex PCR assay. Imported from immuneACCESS, the table was reduced by TCRdb to in-frame sequences with V and J called. These copies leave out some clones; in studies compared against another copy, an unresolved V gene accounts for under half, and the cause of the remainder is not known. In this sample the table shows roughly 330,000 clones, around 87% of which occur a single time. Clones ranked in the top ten supply approximately 5% of the sample. Sequenced material: PBMCs or T cells enriched from blood (not recorded which). The receptors were sampled from a woman under 40 who had recovered from COVID-19.

The chain has TRBV11-2 and TRBJ2-2; 7 nucleotides align to TRBD1. The germline CDR1 and CDR2 sequences are SGHAT and FQNNGV. V gave up 5 bases and J gave up 0 bases; unmatched junction bases: 9. The CDR3 has 17 residues. CDR3 bases: TGTGCCAGCAGCCCCGGCCGGGACAGCGCGAACACCGGGGAGCTGTTTTTT. Its translation: CASSPGRDSANTGELFF.

This chain uses TRBV19 with TRBJ1-1; no definite D call. Trimming shortened V by 2 bases and J by 4 bases, and 11 bases separated the two germline ends. Per the germline V gene, CDR1 is LNHDA and CDR2 is SQIVND (reference sequence). This CDR3 has 14 amino acids. The CDR3 loop reads CASSIPGISTEAFF. Here the CDR3 DNA reads TGTGCCAGTAGTATACCCGGGATTAGCACTGAAGCTTTCTTT. Based on the CDR3 plus reference TRBV19 and TRBJ1-1, the full variable domain is DGGITQSPKYLFRKEGQNVTLSCEQNLNHDAMYWYRQDPGQGLRLIYYSQIVNDFQKGDIAEGYSVSREKKESFPLTVTSAQKNPTAFYLCASSIPGISTEAFFGQGTRLTVV.

This clone was counted once. J is TRBJ2-7 and V is TRBV4-3; no clear D gene. CDR1 is LGHNA and CDR2 is YSLEER in the germline V gene. This CDR3 region has 14 residues. Deletions cut 4 bases from V and 6 bases from J, with 16 bases between. As DNA, the CDR3 is TGCGCCAGCAGCCTAGAGATCCGAACGGGCGAGCAGTACTTC. It codes for CASSLEIRTGEQYF.

This clone was recorded a few times. The rearrangement joins TRBV28 to TRBJ1-2; unclear D gene. Trimming cost V 6 bases and J 7 bases, with 12 bases left between them. The CDR3 is 12 residues long. Germline lookup yields CDR1 MDHEN and CDR2 SYDVKM. As DNA, the CDR3 is TGTGCCAGCAGGGGGAGACGGGGTGGCTACACCTTC. It codes for CASRGRRGGYTF.

The J gene is TRBJ1-2, the V gene TRBV19, with TRBD1 identical over 7 bases. Looked up from germline, CDR1 is LNHDA and CDR2 is SQIVND (reference sequence). The trim removed 4 bases at V and 4 bases at J, leaving 6 bases unmatched. The CDR3 loop spans 14 amino acids. CDR3 sequence (DNA): TGTGCCAGTAGTAATCCAGGGGGATCCTATGGCTACACCTTC. Protein: CASSNPGGSYGYTF.

The chain combines TRBV30 with TRBJ2-7; D perhaps matches TRBD1 (5 bases). Germline V gives CDR1 GTSNPN, CDR2 SVGIG (reference sequence). V lost 4 bases to trimming and J lost 9 bases, with 13 bases between them. This CDR3 is built from 11 residues. In DNA form, the CDR3 reads TGTGCCTGGAACTACAGGCGGACGCAGTACTTC. This encodes CAWNYRRTQYF.

The chain links TRBV28 to TRBJ1-3; 8 bases are a match to TRBD1. Trimming took 1 base from V and 1 from J; bases not matched to a gene: 9. The CDR3 has 18 amino acids. Germline V gene lookup returns CDR1 MDHEN and CDR2 SYDVKM. The CDR3 spells CASSLYTGTGPSGNTIYF. CDR3 bases: TGTGCCAGCAGTTTATACACCGGGACAGGACCTTCTGGAAACACCATATATTTT.

This chain connects TRBV9 to TRBJ1-1, with 7 nucleotides matching TRBD1. CDR3 length: 13 amino acids. Per the germline V gene, CDR1 is SGDLS and CDR2 is YYNGEE. J gave up 2 bases and V 8 bases, and 6 bases lay outside the gene matches. The CDR3 region has the DNA TGTGCCAGGTACAGGGGCAGAAACACTGAAGCTTTCTTT. Translated, it gives CARYRGRNTEAFF.

J is TRBJ2-3 and V is TRBV12-3 or TRBV12-4; D remains ambiguous. V was cut by 5 bases and J by 0 bases, with 6 bases left in between. This CDR3 is 13 amino acids long. CDR3 bases: TGTGCCAGCAGTGGAGCGAGCACAGATACGCAGTATTTT. This encodes CASSGASTDTQYF.

This chain connects TRBV6-5 to TRBJ1-4; 7 bases line up with TRBD1. The CDR3 covers 15 residues. After removal of 2 bases from V and 8 bases from J, the junction contained 8 bases not matched to a gene. CDR1 MNHEY and CDR2 SVGAGI come from the germline V gene. The CDR3 reads CASSYGTGVAEKLFF. CDR3 DNA: TGTGCCAGCAGTTACGGAACAGGGGTGGCCGAAAAACTGTTTTTT.

The chain has TRBV4-2 and TRBJ2-2, with unresolved D. Germline V gives CDR1 LGHNA, CDR2 YNFKEQ. CDR3 length equals 16 residues. The V gene lost 0 bases and the J gene lost 1 base, with 9 bases spanning the gap. The CDR3 coding sequence is TGTGCCAGCAGCCAAGAGTCTTCCAGGAACACCGGGGAGCTGTTTTTT. This translates into CASSQESSRNTGELFF.

The V gene is TRBV28, the J gene TRBJ1-2; D unclear. The CDR3 consists of 16 residues. Germline CDR1 is MDHEN and CDR2 is SYDVKM. Trimming left V 3 bases short and J 8 bases short, with 22 bases between. The CDR3 region has the DNA TGTGCCAGCAGTTTGAGTCCAGGCGCAATCCTGTGGGGCTACACCTTC. Protein sequence: CASSLSPGAILWGYTF.

The chain is built from TRBV19 and TRBJ1-1; D remains ambiguous. The V and J ends lost 4 bases and 1 base respectively, with 13 bases between them. There are 15 residues in the CDR3. Germline loops: CDR1 LNHDA, CDR2 SQIVND (reference sequence). Here the CDR3 DNA reads TGTGCCAGTAGTACTATGGGAGTAGGGAACACTGAAGCTTTCTTT. Amino acids: CASSTMGVGNTEAFF.

The chain couples TRBV5-6 to TRBJ2-2; D call uncertain. This CDR3 region has 15 residues. Germline CDR1 is SGHDT and CDR2 is YYEEEE. Trimming removed 5 bases at V and 2 bases at J, with 13 bases between. CDR3 bases: TGTGCCAGCAGTTACTCCCCTTTCAACACCGGGGAGCTGTTTTTT. Protein sequence: CASSYSPFNTGELFF. The entire variable domain, with the rest obtained from reference TRBV5-6 and TRBJ2-2, is as follows: DAGVTQSPTHLIKTRGQQVTLRCSPKSGHDTVSWYQQALGQGPQFIFQYYEEEERQRGNFPDRFSGHQFPNYSSELNVNALLLGDSALYLCASSYSPFNTGELFFGEGSRLTVL.

V and J are TRBV3-1 (or the pseudogene TRBV3-2) and TRBJ1-5; 8 bases line up with TRBD1. CDR3 length: 14 amino acids. V shed 5 bases, J shed 7 bases, and the junction held 7 bases outside the gene matches. Per germline, CDR1 LGHDT and CDR2 YNNKEL (reference sequence). The CDR3 loop reads CASSGTGTGQPQHF. In nucleotides, the CDR3 is TGTGCCAGCAGCGGGACAGGTACGGGACAGCCCCAGCATTTT.

This chain uses TRBV4-1 with TRBJ1-4; D ambiguous. Germline V CDR1 and CDR2: MGHRA, YSYEKL. The CDR3 contains 17 residues. The V and J ends lost 0 bases and 0 bases respectively, with 11 bases between them. The CDR3 reads CASSQDWTYATNEKLFF. CDR3 nucleotide sequence: TGCGCCAGCAGCCAAGACTGGACTTATGCAACTAATGAAAAACTGTTTTTT.

CDR3 sequence (DNA): TGTGCCTGGGCCGGGACTAGTCCCGGGGAGCTGTTTTTT. This sequence encodes CAWAGTSPGELFF. This chain connects TRBV30 to TRBJ2-2; the match to TRBD2 covers 8 bases. Germline CDR1 GTSNPN, CDR2 SVGIG (reference sequence). Trimming removed 5 bases from V and 6 bases from J; junction bases left unmatched: 5. The CDR3 length is 13 residues.

The gene calls are TRBV19 and TRBJ1-4; D is ambiguous. This CDR3 is 14 amino acids long. Per the germline V gene, CDR1 is LNHDA and CDR2 is SQIVND (reference sequence). Trimming pared 3 bases from V and 4 bases from J, leaving 9 bases between. CDR3: CASSISSLNEKLFF. Here the CDR3 DNA reads TGTGCCAGTAGTATTTCGAGCCTTAATGAAAAACTGTTTTTT.

V and J are TRBV14 and TRBJ1-2; weak D call: TRBD1 (5 bases). With 3 bases removed from V and 8 bases from J, the gap between germline ends came to 16 bases. The germline V gene has CDR1 SGHDN and CDR2 FVKESK. The CDR3 consists of 14 residues. DNA of the CDR3: TGTGCCAGCAGCCAGACGCGCGGGGCGCGCGGCTACACCTTC. Its protein product is CASSQTRGARGYTF.

This clone was found once. This chain uses TRBV5-8 with TRBJ2-5; D gene uncertain. CDR1 SGHTS and CDR2 YDEGEE come from the germline V gene. V gave up 3 bases and J gave up 5 bases, with 14 bases separating them. The CDR3 spans 14 residues. The CDR3 loop is CASSSPGFGETQYF. The CDR3 nucleotides are TGTGCCAGCAGCTCCCCTGGGTTCGGGGAGACCCAGTACTTC.